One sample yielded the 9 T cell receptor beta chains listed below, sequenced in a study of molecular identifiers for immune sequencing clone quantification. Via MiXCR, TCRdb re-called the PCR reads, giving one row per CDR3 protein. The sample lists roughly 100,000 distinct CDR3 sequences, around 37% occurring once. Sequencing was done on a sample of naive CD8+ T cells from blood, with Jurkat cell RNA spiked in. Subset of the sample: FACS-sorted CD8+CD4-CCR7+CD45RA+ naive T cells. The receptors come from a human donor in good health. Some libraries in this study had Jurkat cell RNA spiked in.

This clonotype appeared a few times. CDR3 nucleotide sequence: TGCGCCAGCAGCCAAGATATAACAGGAGGGGAGACCCAGTACTTC. Protein sequence: CASSQDITGGETQYF. V gene TRBV4-1 combines with J gene TRBJ2-5, with D possibly being TRBD2 (6 bases). V lost 0 bases and J lost 5, with 13 bases in between. Germline CDR1 and CDR2: MGHRA and YSYEKL. The CDR3 loop spans 15 amino acids.

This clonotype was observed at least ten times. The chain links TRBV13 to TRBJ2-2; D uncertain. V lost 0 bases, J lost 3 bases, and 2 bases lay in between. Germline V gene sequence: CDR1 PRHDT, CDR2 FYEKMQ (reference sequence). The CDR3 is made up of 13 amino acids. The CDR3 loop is CASSLGDTGELFF. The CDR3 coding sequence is TGTGCCAGCAGCTTAGGAGACACCGGGGAGCTGTTTTTT.

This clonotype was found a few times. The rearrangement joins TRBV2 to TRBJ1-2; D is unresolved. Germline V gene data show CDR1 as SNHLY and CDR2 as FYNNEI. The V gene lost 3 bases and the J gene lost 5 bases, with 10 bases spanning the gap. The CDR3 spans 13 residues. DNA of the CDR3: TGTGCCAGCAGTGATGCGGCAGCATATGGCTACACCTTC. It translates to CASSDAAAYGYTF.

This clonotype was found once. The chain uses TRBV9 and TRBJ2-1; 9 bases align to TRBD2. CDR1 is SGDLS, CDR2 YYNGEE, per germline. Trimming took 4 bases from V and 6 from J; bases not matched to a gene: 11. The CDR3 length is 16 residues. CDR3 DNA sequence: TGTGCCAGCAGCTCTTTGACTAGCGGAGTTACCAATGAGCAGTTCTTC. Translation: CASSSLTSGVTNEQFF.

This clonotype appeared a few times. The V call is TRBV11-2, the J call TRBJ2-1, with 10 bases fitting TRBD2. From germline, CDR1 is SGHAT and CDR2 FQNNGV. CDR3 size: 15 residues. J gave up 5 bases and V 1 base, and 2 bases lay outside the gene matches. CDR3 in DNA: TGTGCCAGCAGCTTAGCTAGCGGGAGAAACAATGAGCAGTTCTTC. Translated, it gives CASSLASGRNNEQFF. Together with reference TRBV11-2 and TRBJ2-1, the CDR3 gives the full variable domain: EAGVAQSPRYKIIEKRQSVAFWCNPISGHATLYWYQQILGQGPKLLIQFQNNGVVDDSQLPKDRFSAERLKGVDSTLKIQPAKLEDSAVYLCASSLASGRNNEQFFGPGTRLTVL.

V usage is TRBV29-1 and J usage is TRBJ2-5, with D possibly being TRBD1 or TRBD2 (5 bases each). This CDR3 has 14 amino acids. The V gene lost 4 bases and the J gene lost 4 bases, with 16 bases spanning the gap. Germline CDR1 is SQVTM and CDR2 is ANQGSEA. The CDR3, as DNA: TGCAGCGTTGTTGGTGGGACCCTGGGAGAGACCCAGTACTTC. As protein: CSVVGGTLGETQYF. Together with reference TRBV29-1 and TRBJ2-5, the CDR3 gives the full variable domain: SAVISQKPSRDICQRGTSLTIQCQVDSQVTMMFWYRQQPGQSLTLIATANQGSEATYESGFVIDKFPISRPNLTFSTLTVSNMSPEDSSIYLCSVVGGTLGETQYFGPGTRLLVL.

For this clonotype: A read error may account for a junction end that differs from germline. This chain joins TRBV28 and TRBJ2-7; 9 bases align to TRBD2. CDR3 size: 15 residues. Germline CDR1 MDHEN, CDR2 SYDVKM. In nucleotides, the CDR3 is TGTGCCTGCAGTTTCGTCGCGGGAGGGCAGCAAGAGCAGTACTTC. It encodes CACSFVAGGQQEQYF.

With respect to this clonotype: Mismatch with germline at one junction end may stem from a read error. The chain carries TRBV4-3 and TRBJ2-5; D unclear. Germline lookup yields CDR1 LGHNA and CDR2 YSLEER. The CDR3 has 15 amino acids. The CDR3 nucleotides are TGCGGCAGCAGCCAAGATGTTGGAGAAAAAGAGACCCAGTACTTC. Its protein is CGSSQDVGEKETQYF.

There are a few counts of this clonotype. The CDR3 sequence: CATASQNREYEQYF. CDR3 DNA: TGTGCCACAGCGAGTCAGAACAGGGAGTACGAGCAGTACTTC. The V call is TRBV28, the J call TRBJ2-7, with D maybe TRBD1 (6 bases). The germline CDR1 and CDR2 sequences are MDHEN and SYDVKM. Trimming cost V 10 bases and J 4 bases, with 20 bases left between them. The CDR3 totals 14 residues.